Shown below are 28 T cell receptor beta chains from a single sample sequenced in a study of T cells in Graves' hyperthyroidism and ophthalmopathy. There were TCR beta CDR3 regions amplified from RNA transcripts. First-round RT-PCR targeting the TCR CDR3 was performed with the HTBI primer set. Each CDR3 protein is one row after TCRdb ran MiXCR on the multiplex PCR reads. The repertoire holds roughly 650,000 distinct CDR3 sequences, with more than 15% as singletons. The sample comprised blood. The origin of the receptors is a woman in her thirties or forties with Graves' ophthalmopathy.

J is TRBJ2-1 and V is TRBV20-1; 7 nucleotides align to TRBD2. Germline CDR1 reads DFQATT; CDR2 reads SNEGSKA (reference sequence). The junction had 12 bases not matched to a gene; V was cut back by 0 bases and J by 10 bases. The length of the CDR3 is 15 residues. The CDR3 bases are TGCAGTGCTAGAGAAAATAGGAGACTAGCCGACGAGCAGTTCTTC. It specifies CSARENRRLADEQFF.

At least ten counts were recorded for this clonotype. This rearrangement joins TRBV20-1 to TRBJ2-7, with 9 bases that match TRBD1. The CDR3 contains 12 residues. Trimming cost V 6 bases and J 3 bases; bases outside gene matches: 3. Germline values: CDR1 DFQATT, CDR2 SNEGSKA (reference sequence). CDR3 amino acids: CSALTGGYEQYF. The CDR3 DNA is TGCAGTGCGTTGACAGGGGGCTACGAGCAGTACTTC.

The chain recombines TRBV3-1 with TRBJ2-7, with D uncertain. Germline V gene sequence: CDR1 LGHDT, CDR2 YNNKEL (reference sequence). This CDR3 is 14 amino acids long. V lost 4 bases and J 4 bases, leaving 14 bases between the germline ends. CDR3: CASSRGPRSYEQYF. For the CDR3, the DNA is TGTGCCAGCAGCCGAGGTCCTAGGAGTTACGAGCAGTACTTC.

This clonotype was detected only a few times. The CDR3 loop is CASSSQVNSGNTIYF. CDR3 bases: TGTGCCAGCAGCTCACAGGTTAACTCTGGAAACACCATATATTTT. The chain uses TRBV7-9 and TRBJ1-3, with D perhaps matching TRBD1 (5 bases). The CDR3 totals 15 residues. Trimming stripped 4 bases from V and 0 bases from J, with 10 bases between. Germline CDR1 reads SEHNR; CDR2 reads FQNEAQ (reference sequence).

This clonotype turned up a few times. V usage is TRBV4-1 and J usage is TRBJ1-2, with D perhaps matching TRBD1 (6 bases). From germline, CDR1 is MGHRA and CDR2 YSYEKL. The CDR3 totals 17 residues. Trimming removed 4 bases from V and 3 bases from J, with 21 bases in between. The CDR3 DNA sequence: TGCGCCAGCAGCCCAGGAGGGGGAGGGAGTATCGACTATGGCTACACCTTC. It codes for CASSPGGGGSIDYGYTF.

This clonotype has a handful of counts. The chain links TRBV10-1 to TRBJ1-5; TRBD1 matches at 7 bases. The CDR3 has 14 amino acids. Looked up from germline, CDR1 is WNHNN and CDR2 is SYGVQD (reference sequence). The V gene end was trimmed by 7 bases and the J gene end by 1 base; junction bases not matched to a gene: 4. The CDR3 loop is CASIQGGSNQPQHF. In nucleotides, the CDR3 is TGCGCCAGCATCCAGGGGGGGAGCAATCAGCCCCAGCATTTT.

CDR3 coding DNA: TGTGCCTGGAGTCAGGTAGTGGCTTATTCACCCCTCCACTTT. This gives the protein CAWSQVVAYSPLHF. J is TRBJ1-6 and V is TRBV30; D ambiguous. The CDR3 length is 14 residues. Trimming removed 2 bases from V and 8 bases from J, with 13 bases in between. From germline, CDR1 is GTSNPN and CDR2 SVGIG (reference sequence). The full variable domain, with the rest looked up from reference TRBV30 and TRBJ1-6, is SQTIHQWPATLVQPVGSPLSLECTVEGTSNPNLYWYRQAAGRGLQLLFYSVGIGQISSEVPQNLSASRPQDRQFILSSKKLLLSDSGFYLCAWSQVVAYSPLHFGNGTRLTVT.

This clonotype was observed a handful of times. The V gene is TRBV7-3, the J gene TRBJ1-1; D remains unclear. This CDR3 region has 14 residues. Germline CDR1 reads SGHTA; CDR2 reads FQGTGA. V was shortened by 2 bases and J by 7 bases, with 14 bases between the two germline ends. The CDR3: CASSLHGQEDEAFF. The CDR3 bases are TGTGCCAGCAGCTTACATGGGCAGGAGGATGAAGCTTTCTTT.

Concerning this clonotype: This clone may be a read error of a much larger clone one base away. The conserved phenylalanine or tryptophan normally closing the CDR3 is absent here, so this likely arose from a read error. The CDR3 bases are TGTGCCAGCAGTGATTTGCTAGCGCCTCCCTACGAGCAGTACCTC. Protein: CASSDLLAPPYEQYL. This chain joins TRBV2 and TRBJ2-7, with a weak D call TRBD2 (6 bases). Trimming removed 3 bases from V and 2 bases from J, with 14 bases in between. The V gene's germline CDR1 is SNHLY and CDR2 FYNNEI. The CDR3 spans 15 residues.

This clonotype was observed at least ten times. The CDR3 DNA reads TGTGCCAGCAGTGAACAACAGGGGATCGGAGCTTTCTTT. This sequence encodes CASSEQQGIGAFF. The J gene is TRBJ1-1, the V gene TRBV6-1; the match to TRBD1 covers 7 bases. CDR1 MNHNS and CDR2 SASEGT come from the germline V gene. The V gene end was trimmed by 2 bases and the J gene end by 10 bases; junction bases not matched to a gene: 7. The CDR3 is made up of 13 amino acids.

The rearrangement links TRBV20-1 to TRBJ2-1; 8 positions agree with TRBD1. The V segment lost 7 bases and the J segment 6 bases; nucleotides outside the gene matches: 14. The germline V gene has CDR1 DFQATT and CDR2 SNEGSKA (reference sequence). This CDR3 region has 15 residues. CDR3 protein: CSVFSDRGFSNEQFF. CDR3 nucleotides: TGCAGTGTTTTTAGCGACAGGGGTTTCTCCAATGAGCAGTTCTTC.

The chain has TRBV9 and TRBJ1-4; TRBD1 matches 7 bases. Germline V gene sequence: CDR1 SGDLS, CDR2 YYNGEE. This CDR3 comprises 16 residues. With V trimmed by 3 bases and J by 6 bases, 11 bases remained unmatched. The CDR3 sequence is CASSENSGQSYEKLFF. CDR3 DNA sequence: TGTGCCAGCAGCGAGAACTCGGGACAGAGCTATGAAAAACTGTTTTTT.

The chain recombines TRBV12-3 or TRBV12-4 with TRBJ2-1, with D tentatively TRBD2 (5 bases). Trimming pared 2 bases from V and 8 bases from J, leaving 22 bases between. The CDR3 consists of 17 residues. CDR3 nucleotide sequence: TGTGCCAGCAGTTTAATGGGCGGGCATACACCTTACTATGAGCAGTTCTTC. It translates to CASSLMGGHTPYYEQFF.

The chain combines TRBV5-1 with TRBJ2-5, with D hard to call. Germline CDR1 and CDR2: SGHRS and YFSETQ. V dropped 2 bases and J dropped 2 bases, with 10 bases sitting between them. The CDR3 contains 14 residues. The chain's CDR3 is CASSFSTAQETQYF. CDR3 bases: TGCGCCAGCAGCTTTTCGACGGCACAAGAGACCCAGTACTTC.

This clonotype was seen at least ten times. The chain couples TRBV7-9 to TRBJ2-1; 7 bases fit TRBD2. The CDR3 runs to 15 residues. Germline CDR1 SEHNR, CDR2 FQNEAQ (reference sequence). Trimming removed 7 bases from V and 4 bases from J; junction bases left unmatched: 10. The CDR3, as DNA: TGTGCCAGCAAGAACGATGGAGCGGGATACAATGAGCAGTTCTTC. This codes for CASKNDGAGYNEQFF.

This clonotype showed up many times. The chain combines TRBV20-1 with TRBJ1-4, with a possible D match to TRBD1 (5 bases). The CDR3 totals 15 residues. Per germline, CDR1 DFQATT and CDR2 SNEGSKA (reference sequence). Trimming removed 2 bases at V and 10 bases at J, with 20 bases between. Written as DNA, the CDR3 is TGCAGTGCTAGACACTTTCAGGGCGGGGTCGGAAAACTGTTTTTT. Translated: CSARHFQGGVGKLFF.

V gene TRBV4-2 combines with J gene TRBJ1-1, with 11 bases aligning to TRBD1. Trimming took 0 bases from V and 3 from J; bases not matched to a gene: 6. CDR1 and CDR2 (germline): LGHNA, YNFKEQ. The CDR3 sequence is 17 residues long. CDR3 amino acids: CASSQELRTGGDTEAFF. The CDR3 region has the DNA TGTGCCAGCAGCCAAGAACTCCGGACAGGGGGCGACACTGAAGCTTTCTTT.

This clonotype has just a few counts. The V call is TRBV6-4, the J call TRBJ2-1; D is uncertain. V lost 0 bases, J lost 10 bases, and 7 bases lay in between. The CDR3 spans 12 residues. Germline CDR1 and CDR2: MRHNA and SNTAGT. The CDR3 sequence: CASSDSTGEQFF. In DNA form, the CDR3 reads TGTGCCAGCAGTGACTCGACTGGAGAGCAGTTCTTC.

The chain couples TRBV2 to TRBJ2-2; D is unclear. Germline assignment: CDR1 SNHLY and CDR2 FYNNEI. This CDR3 spans 14 amino acids. Trimming took off 3 bases at V and 5 bases at J, with 10 bases between the two ends. The CDR3 bases are TGTGCCAGCAGTGAGTTGTTACAGACCGGGGAGCTGTTTTTT. It specifies CASSELLQTGELFF.

The V and J genes are TRBV11-2 and TRBJ2-7, with 7 positions matching TRBD1. V shed 5 bases and J 5 bases; nucleotides not matched to a gene: 9. Per germline, CDR1 SGHAT and CDR2 FQNNGV. The CDR3 is made up of 14 amino acids. CDR3 sequence reads: CASSPNRGSHEQYF. Here the CDR3 DNA reads TGTGCCAGCAGCCCAAACAGGGGTAGCCACGAGCAGTACTTC.

This clonotype has just a few counts. The chain is built from TRBV19 and TRBJ2-7; 7 nucleotides agree with TRBD1. Trimming at V came to 5 bases and at J to 1 base, leaving 14 bases not matched to a gene. There are 17 residues in the CDR3. The germline V gene has CDR1 LNHDA and CDR2 SQIVND (reference sequence). This CDR3 reads CASSPARWTGISYEQYF. The DNA of the CDR3 is TGTGCCAGTAGTCCTGCTCGTTGGACAGGAATTTCCTACGAGCAGTACTTC.

This clonotype was detected many times. CDR3 in amino acids: CASSFQGAEKLFF. CDR3 nucleotides: TGTGCCAGCAGTTTCCAGGGTGCTGAAAAACTGTTTTTT. The chain carries TRBV28 and TRBJ1-4, with a weak D call TRBD1 (5 bases). CDR3 length: 13 amino acids. Germline assignment: CDR1 MDHEN and CDR2 SYDVKM. V was cut by 3 bases and J by 7 bases, with 9 bases left in between.

This chain connects TRBV5-1 to TRBJ2-3; D tentatively reads TRBD1 or TRBD2 (6 bases each). The germline V and J ends were trimmed by 5 bases and 4 bases, with 14 bases remaining between them. Per the germline V gene, CDR1 is SGHRS and CDR2 is YFSETQ. The CDR3 consists of 14 residues. The CDR3 reads CASRLSGAADTQYF. In DNA form, the CDR3 reads TGCGCCAGCAGATTGTCGGGGGCGGCAGATACGCAGTATTTT.

This clonotype was counted ten times or more. V is TRBV30 and J is TRBJ2-1; D is unclear. Germline V gives CDR1 GTSNPN, CDR2 SVGIG (reference sequence). This CDR3 has 15 amino acids. V shed 0 bases and J shed 1 base, with 10 bases lying between them. The DNA for the CDR3 is TGTGCCTGGAGTGTAAAAGGGTGGTCCTACAATGAGCAGTTCTTC. Translated, it gives CAWSVKGWSYNEQFF. The whole variable domain, filled in from reference TRBV30 and TRBJ2-1, reads SQTIHQWPATLVQPVGSPLSLECTVEGTSNPNLYWYRQAAGRGLQLLFYSVGIGQISSEVPQNLSASRPQDRQFILSSKKLLLSDSGFYLCAWSVKGWSYNEQFFGPGTRLTVL.

CDR3 nucleotides: TGCGCCAGCAGCTTAAGGGGCGAGTCCTACGAGCAGTACTTC. As protein: CASSLRGESYEQYF. This chain uses TRBV5-1 with TRBJ2-7; D is possibly TRBD1 (5 bases). The V and J ends lost 2 bases and 1 base respectively, with 10 bases between them. From germline, CDR1 is SGHRS and CDR2 YFSETQ. The CDR3 extends over 14 amino acids.

This clonotype occurred once. This rearrangement joins TRBV6-1 to TRBJ1-5; D is undetermined. Trimming removed 2 bases from V and 4 bases from J, with 9 bases in between. The germline V gene encodes CDR1 MNHNS and CDR2 SASEGT. This CDR3 spans 14 amino acids. This chain's CDR3 is CASSEYRVNQPQHF. The CDR3 nucleotides are TGTGCCAGCAGTGAATATCGGGTTAATCAGCCCCAGCATTTT.

In this sample, this clonotype turned up many times. V is TRBV12-3 or TRBV12-4 and J is TRBJ2-7; 13 bases match TRBD2. The CDR3 spans 17 residues. The ends lost 5 bases at V and 6 bases at J; junction bases unmatched: 13. The CDR3 protein is CASSLAGTSGTILEQYF. Written as DNA, the CDR3 is TGTGCCAGCAGTCTCGCCGGGACTAGCGGGACCATACTCGAGCAGTACTTC.

This chain connects TRBV19 to TRBJ2-1; tentatively, D is TRBD2 (6 bases). The length of the CDR3 is 15 residues. The V end was cut by 6 bases, the J end by 4 bases, with 16 bases between. CDR1 is LNHDA and CDR2 is SQIVND in the germline V gene (reference sequence). The CDR3 sequence is CASSLWSGDYNEQFF. CDR3 nucleotides: TGTGCCAGTAGCCTTTGGTCGGGAGATTACAATGAGCAGTTCTTC. Full variable domain (remainder filled in from reference TRBV19 and TRBJ2-1): DGGITQSPKYLFRKEGQNVTLSCEQNLNHDAMYWYRQDPGQGLRLIYYSQIVNDFQKGDIAEGYSVSREKKESFPLTVTSAQKNPTAFYLCASSLWSGDYNEQFFGPGTRLTVL.